The subject of this entry is one T cell receptor (beta chain). What it binds is unknown. Cultured CD4+ T cells had their DNA profiled by the Oncomine TCR Beta short-read assay. CD4+ T cells were cultured, and genomic DNA was extracted from them. One entry per CDR3 protein, called by TCRdb with MiXCR from the PCR reads. Of 5,800 or so distinct CDR3 sequences listed, around 34% are singletons. This entry is derived from a study of vaccination and CD4 T cells after COVID-19. Treatment reported: approximately 9-day PBMC culture with coronavirus spike peptide pools or control peptides (ViraFEST assay). Ahead of the COVID-19 pandemic (2011-2018), the CD4+ T cells of the unexposed donor were collected. Trimming cost V 5 bases and J 0 bases, with 11 bases left between them. This CDR3 has 15 amino acids. The germline CDR1 and CDR2 sequences are MNHNS and SASEGT.

This rearrangement joins TRBV6-1 to TRBJ1-5; D is unclear. This receptor was taken from a human donor in good health. Material: CD4+ T cells from blood, cultured in vitro. Written as DNA, the CDR3 is TGTGCCAGCAGTCCCGTGGGGAGTAGCAATCAGCCCCAGCATTTT. Residues: CASSPVGSSNQPQHF.